This T cell receptor beta chain appears in the sequencing data of a study of Ad26.COV2.S vaccination and SARS-CoV-2 variants. As to treatment: 15 to 20 received Ad26.COV2.S at low or high dose, single or two shots; about five received placebo; per-sample allocation not given. Specimen acquisition occurred on day 63 following the initial vaccine or placebo injection. Repertoires were generated with immunoSEQ multiplex PCR, while TCRdb's copy carries only in-frame clones and drops some. The sample has 350,000 to 450,000 clones, 92% seen once. This CDR3 has 13 amino acids. The V gene lost 2 bases and the J gene lost 8 bases, with 12 bases spanning the gap. The germline V gene encodes CDR1 LGHDT and CDR2 YNNKEL (reference sequence). This clone has just a few counts.

This clonotype was obtained from a person aged 18-60 years who received the Ad26.COV2.S COVID-19 vaccine or a placebo. The gene calls are TRBV3-1 (or the pseudogene TRBV3-2) and TRBJ1-2, with D unresolved. The input for sequencing was peripheral blood, taken in a trial of Ad26.COV2.S vaccine versus placebo. CDR3 nucleotide sequence: TGTGCCAGCAGCCAAATGCTCGGGAAAGGCTACACCTTC. Translating gives CASSQMLGKGYTF.